This T cell receptor (beta chain) was sequenced in a study of vaccination and CD4 T cells after COVID-19. Study-wide background: Two of the convalescents were Hispanic, and the group consisted of six males and four females. Median time from COVID diagnosis to post-COVID sampling was over 85 days (35 to 161).

The CDR3 extends over 15 amino acids. V dropped 2 bases and J dropped 3 bases, with 11 bases sitting between them. Per the germline V gene, CDR1 is MNHNS and CDR2 is SASEGT. Sequence data for DNA of cultured CD4+ T cells were generated by the Oncomine TCR Beta short-read assay. One entry per CDR3 protein results from TCRdb running MiXCR on the PCR reads. In the table there are about 2,300 distinct CDR3 sequences, roughly 27% of which are singletons. The sample's treatment: approximately nine-day PBMC culture with coronavirus spike peptide pools or control peptides (ViraFEST assay). For ViraFEST, peptide pools expanded antigen-specific T cells, after which the TCRs were sequenced. From the approximately ten-day cultures, CD4+ T cells were isolated by negative selection. About this clonotype: What it recognizes is unknown.

Specimen: CD4+ T cells from blood, cultured in vitro, collected after SARS-CoV-2 vaccination. This chain joins TRBV6-1 and TRBJ1-5; no clear D gene. This TCR was recovered from a human donor who had recovered from COVID-19. Here the CDR3 reads CASSELTRNNQPQHF. The CDR3 DNA reads as TGTGCCAGCAGTGAATTGACCCGAAACAATCAGCCCCAGCATTTT.